These T cell receptor beta chains were read from a single sample in a study of CD8 T cells in ankylosing spondylitis. MiXCR, applied by TCRdb to the 5' RACE reads, yields one record per CDR3 protein. This sample has under 120,000 distinct CDR3 sequences, with around 24% found just once. Input material: synovial fluid, either unsorted or a sorted T cell fraction (not recorded which). These receptors all stem from a male donor with ankylosing spondylitis. CDR3s include the opening cysteine and the closing phenylalanine or tryptophan. D genes are given only for firm matches. The listing skips clone size in some rows; elsewhere it reads once, few, many or a size class.

v_gene: TRBV4-2
abundance: -
j_gene: TRBJ1-1
d_gene: TRBD1
CDR3nt: TGTGCCAGCAGCCAGGGGGACAGGAACACTGAAGCTTTCTTT
CDR3aa: CASSQGDRNTEAFF

v_gene: TRBV4-2
abundance: many
j_gene: TRBJ2-5
d_gene: TRBD2
CDR3nt: TGTGCCAGCAGCCAGGGAGCTAGCGGTCAAGAGACCCAGTACTTC
CDR3aa: CASSQGASGQETQYF

v_gene: TRBV24-1
abundance: -
j_gene: TRBJ2-7
d_gene: TRBD1
CDR3nt: TGTGCCACCAGTGATCCCCGGGACAGCTCCTACGAGCAGTACTTC
CDR3aa: CATSDPRDSSYEQYF

v_gene: TRBV7-2
abundance: few
j_gene: TRBJ2-6
d_gene: -
CDR3nt: TGTGCCAGCAGCCCAGGGTCCTCCTCTGGGGCCAACGTCCTGACTTTC
CDR3aa: CASSPGSSSGANVLTF

v_gene: TRBV20-1
abundance: -
j_gene: TRBJ2-4
d_gene: -
CDR3nt: TGCAGTACGACAGTACCAGCCAAAAACATTCAGTACTTC
CDR3aa: CSTTVPAKNIQYF

v_gene: TRBV10-2
abundance: many
j_gene: TRBJ2-5
d_gene: TRBD2
CDR3nt: TGCGCCAGCAATGAGGGACTAGCGGGAGAAGAGACCCAGTACTTC
CDR3aa: CASNEGLAGEETQYF

v_gene: TRBV18
abundance: -
j_gene: TRBJ2-1
d_gene: -
CDR3nt: TGTGCCAGCTCCCCCTCTGGGCGTGAGCAGTTCTTC
CDR3aa: CASSPSGREQFF

v_gene: TRBV7-9
abundance: few
j_gene: TRBJ2-1
d_gene: TRBD2
CDR3nt: TGTGCCAGCAGCTCGGTGGGAGGGCCCTCGCACAATGAGCAGTTCTTC
CDR3aa: CASSSVGGPSHNEQFF

v_gene: TRBV11-2
abundance: few
j_gene: TRBJ2-5
d_gene: -
CDR3nt: TGTGCCAGCAGCTTCGGCTCACAAGAGACCCAGTACTTC
CDR3aa: CASSFGSQETQYF

v_gene: TRBV29-1
abundance: many
j_gene: TRBJ2-7
d_gene: -
CDR3nt: TGCAGCGTTGAAGATTTTAGGACTTACGAGCAGTACTTC
CDR3aa: CSVEDFRTYEQYF

v_gene: TRBV24-1
abundance: many
j_gene: TRBJ2-2
d_gene: -
CDR3nt: TGTGCCACCAGTGATGAGATGAGCACCGGGGAGCTGTTTTTT
CDR3aa: CATSDEMSTGELFF

v_gene: TRBV2
abundance: -
j_gene: TRBJ2-7
d_gene: -
CDR3nt: TGTGCCAGCGACCCCGGGACCCCCTACGAGCAGTACTTC
CDR3aa: CASDPGTPYEQYF

v_gene: TRBV11-3
abundance: many
j_gene: TRBJ2-1
d_gene: -
CDR3nt: TGTGCCAGCAGCCCGAGGACCTTAGACAATGAGCAGTTCTTC
CDR3aa: CASSPRTLDNEQFF

v_gene: TRBV30
abundance: few
j_gene: TRBJ2-1
d_gene: TRBD2
CDR3nt: TGTGCCTGGAGTGGAGGGGGACTAGCCAAAGACAATGAGCAGTTCTTC
CDR3aa: CAWSGGGLAKDNEQFF

v_gene: TRBV4-1
abundance: -
j_gene: TRBJ2-1
d_gene: TRBD2
CDR3nt: TGCGCCAGCAGCCAAGAAAGCGGGAGGCCGATCGATGAGCAGTTCTTC
CDR3aa: CASSQESGRPIDEQFF

v_gene: TRBV7-6
abundance: -
j_gene: TRBJ2-2
d_gene: TRBD2
CDR3nt: TGTGCCAGCAGATCACCGGGAGGGCGAGACACCGGGGAGCTGTTTTTT
CDR3aa: CASRSPGGRDTGELFF

v_gene: TRBV7-2
abundance: few
j_gene: TRBJ2-3
d_gene: -
CDR3nt: TGTGCCAGCAGCTTAATGGGTAGAGACGATACGCAGTATTTT
CDR3aa: CASSLMGRDDTQYF

v_gene: TRBV7-7
abundance: -
j_gene: TRBJ2-1
d_gene: -
CDR3nt: TGTGCCAGCAGCTTGTATGCGGGCGGAAACAATGAGCAGTTCTTC
CDR3aa: CASSLYAGGNNEQFF

v_gene: TRBV7-9
abundance: few
j_gene: TRBJ1-2
d_gene: -
CDR3nt: TGTGCCAGCAACTCAAGGGCAGACCTTGGGGGCTACACCTTC
CDR3aa: CASNSRADLGGYTF

v_gene: TRBV20-1
abundance: few
j_gene: TRBJ2-3
d_gene: -
CDR3nt: TGCAGTGCTGTTGGTAGCGGCCGACACACAGATACGCAGTATTTT
CDR3aa: CSAVGSGRHTDTQYF

v_gene: TRBV5-6
abundance: -
j_gene: TRBJ2-5
d_gene: -
CDR3nt: TGTGCCAGCAGTTATGGACGGGGGGAGACCCAGTACTTC
CDR3aa: CASSYGRGETQYF

v_gene: TRBV3-1
abundance: -
j_gene: TRBJ2-1
d_gene: -
CDR3nt: TGTGCCAGCAGCCAATGGGGCAACGAGCAGTTCTTC
CDR3aa: CASSQWGNEQFF

v_gene: TRBV27
abundance: once
j_gene: TRBJ2-2
d_gene: -
CDR3nt: TGTGCCAGGCCCTTGACGGAATCCGGGGAGCTGTTTTTT
CDR3aa: CARPLTESGELFF

v_gene: TRBV19
abundance: -
j_gene: TRBJ2-7
d_gene: -
CDR3nt: TGTGCCAGTAGTATTGGTGGCTACGAGCAGTACTTC
CDR3aa: CASSIGGYEQYF

v_gene: TRBV21-1
abundance: few
j_gene: TRBJ2-4
d_gene: -
CDR3nt: TGTGCCAGCAGCAAAGGGCCTAGCGGGACGTCCCTAGCCAAAAACATTCAGTACTTC
CDR3aa: CASSKGPSGTSLAKNIQYF

v_gene: TRBV12-3/TRBV12-4
abundance: few
j_gene: TRBJ2-4
d_gene: TRBD1
CDR3nt: TGTGCCAGCAGTTTCTCACAGGGGGGCATTCAGTACTTC
CDR3aa: CASSFSQGGIQYF

v_gene: TRBV2
abundance: -
j_gene: TRBJ2-2
d_gene: TRBD1
CDR3nt: TGTGCCAGCGATCAGGGGGCGCGGACCGGGGAGCTGTTTTTT
CDR3aa: CASDQGARTGELFF

v_gene: TRBV2
abundance: few
j_gene: TRBJ2-3
d_gene: -
CDR3nt: TGTGCCAGCAGTGAAGCGCTACCAGGATTAGAGGCATCCACAGATACGCAGTATTTT
CDR3aa: CASSEALPGLEASTDTQYF

v_gene: TRBV20-1
abundance: -
j_gene: TRBJ2-6
d_gene: -
CDR3nt: TGCAGTGGGGCCAGTTCTGGGGCCAACGTCCTGACTTTC
CDR3aa: CSGASSGANVLTF

v_gene: TRBV20-1
abundance: -
j_gene: TRBJ1-1
d_gene: -
CDR3nt: TGCAGTGCTTTAATTAGAACTGAAGCTTTCTTT
CDR3aa: CSALIRTEAFF

v_gene: TRBV29-1
abundance: many
j_gene: TRBJ2-6
d_gene: TRBD1
CDR3nt: TGCAGCGTGGGGACAGGGGGAGACTCTGGGGCCAACGTCCTGACTTTC
CDR3aa: CSVGTGGDSGANVLTF

v_gene: TRBV14
abundance: -
j_gene: TRBJ2-2
d_gene: -
CDR3nt: TGTGCCAGCAGCCAACAGCGGAACACCGGGGAGCTGTTTTTT
CDR3aa: CASSQQRNTGELFF

v_gene: TRBV27
abundance: few
j_gene: TRBJ2-3
d_gene: TRBD2
CDR3nt: TGTGCCAGCAGTTTACGAGCGGGAGGGGTGGGGGATACGCAGTATTTT
CDR3aa: CASSLRAGGVGDTQYF

v_gene: TRBV7-2
abundance: many
j_gene: TRBJ2-7
d_gene: -
CDR3nt: TGTGCCAGCAGCTTGTCACGCTCCTACGAGCAGTACTTC
CDR3aa: CASSLSRSYEQYF

v_gene: TRBV4-1
abundance: once
j_gene: TRBJ2-2
d_gene: -
CDR3nt: TGCGCCAGCAGCCAAGATGGGATCCAACAGGACACCGGGGAGCTGTTTTTT
CDR3aa: CASSQDGIQQDTGELFF

v_gene: TRBV5-6
abundance: -
j_gene: TRBJ1-1
d_gene: -
CDR3nt: TGTGCCAGCAGCTTGGGGGGGACCCTGAACACTGAAGCTTTCTTT
CDR3aa: CASSLGGTLNTEAFF

v_gene: TRBV6-1
abundance: few
j_gene: TRBJ2-2
d_gene: TRBD1
CDR3nt: TGTGCCAGCAGTCATGGGGCCGGACAGGGGGCGAACACCGGGGAGCTGTTTTTT
CDR3aa: CASSHGAGQGANTGELFF

v_gene: TRBV5-1
abundance: -
j_gene: TRBJ2-5
d_gene: -
CDR3nt: TGCGCCAGCAGCTTTTCCCAGGGGTGGAAACAAGAGACCCAGTACTTC
CDR3aa: CASSFSQGWKQETQYF

v_gene: TRBV12-3/TRBV12-4
abundance: few
j_gene: TRBJ1-5
d_gene: -
CDR3nt: TGTGCCAGCAGTTATCTAGAGGGCAATCAGCCCCAGCATTTT
CDR3aa: CASSYLEGNQPQHF

v_gene: TRBV20-1
abundance: medium-sized
j_gene: TRBJ2-1
d_gene: TRBD2
CDR3nt: TGCAGTGCTAGCAAACTAGCGCATTACAATGAGCAGTTCTTC
CDR3aa: CSASKLAHYNEQFF

v_gene: TRBV13
abundance: -
j_gene: TRBJ2-2
d_gene: -
CDR3nt: TGTGCCAGCAGCCCAACGTGGAACACCGGGGAGCTGTTTTTT
CDR3aa: CASSPTWNTGELFF

v_gene: TRBV12-3/TRBV12-4
abundance: many
j_gene: TRBJ2-1
d_gene: -
CDR3nt: TGTGCCAGCAGTTTATGGGGCGGGGCGGAACCTTACAATGAGCAGTTCTTC
CDR3aa: CASSLWGGAEPYNEQFF

v_gene: TRBV15
abundance: -
j_gene: TRBJ2-1
d_gene: -
CDR3nt: TGTGCCACCAGCAGAGGGAGATACAATGAGCAGTTCTTC
CDR3aa: CATSRGRYNEQFF

v_gene: TRBV9
abundance: few
j_gene: TRBJ2-7
d_gene: -
CDR3nt: TGTGCCAGCAGCGTAAATTTCTACGAGCAGTACTTC
CDR3aa: CASSVNFYEQYF

v_gene: TRBV7-6
abundance: -
j_gene: TRBJ2-5
d_gene: -
CDR3nt: TGTGCCAGCAGCGGACTCAAGACCCAGTACTTC
CDR3aa: CASSGLKTQYF